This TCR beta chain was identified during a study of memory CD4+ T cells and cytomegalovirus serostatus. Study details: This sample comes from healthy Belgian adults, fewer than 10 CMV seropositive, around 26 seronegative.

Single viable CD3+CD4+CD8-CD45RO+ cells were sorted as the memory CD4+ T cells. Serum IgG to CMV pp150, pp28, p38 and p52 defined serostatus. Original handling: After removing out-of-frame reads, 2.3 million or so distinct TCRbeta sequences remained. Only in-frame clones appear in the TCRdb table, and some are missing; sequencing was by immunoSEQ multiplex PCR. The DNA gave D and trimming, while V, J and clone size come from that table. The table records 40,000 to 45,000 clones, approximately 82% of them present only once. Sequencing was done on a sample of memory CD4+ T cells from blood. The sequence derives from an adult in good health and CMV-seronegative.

As DNA, the CDR3 is TGTGCCAGCTCACTGCAGGAGACTTTAGAGCAGTACTTC. Its translation is CASSLQETLEQYF. This chain joins TRBV18 and TRBJ2-7; D call uncertain. V was cut by 4 bases and J by 7 bases, with 14 bases left in between. Per the germline V gene, CDR1 is KGHSH and CDR2 is LQKENI. The CDR3 sequence is 13 residues long. The full variable domain, with the rest looked up from reference TRBV18 and TRBJ2-7, is NAGVMQNPRHLVRRRGQEARLRCSPMKGHSHVYWYRQLPEEGLKFMVYLQKENIIDESGMPKERFSAEFPKEGPSILRIQQVVRGDSAAYFCASSLQETLEQYFGPGTRLTVT.